The 22 T cell receptor beta chains in this list originate from one sample, sequenced in a study of blood T cell repertoires in COVID-19. Sequencing used immunoSEQ multiplex PCR; TCRdb keeps in-frame clones, though not all of them. The sample lists about 160,000 clones, 77% occurring once. Sequenced material: peripheral blood. The source is a man aged 65 to 79 with acute or convalescent COVID-19.

In the case of this clone: A much larger clone lies a single base off, so this may be a read error. J is TRBJ2-1 and V is TRBV3-1 (or the pseudogene TRBV3-2); possible D gene TRBD2, 5 bases. The CDR3 runs to 14 residues. The V end lost 1 base, the J end lost 2 bases, and 6 bases lay between the germline ends. Germline CDR1 and CDR2: LGHDT and YNNKEL (reference sequence). In DNA, the CDR3 is TGTGCCAGCAGCCAAGCTAGCACCTACAATGAGCAGTTCTTC. Translated, it gives CASSQASTYNEQFF.

The CDR3 here is CASSLDPLTGYNEQFF. CDR3 in DNA: TGTGCCAGCAGCTTAGATCCCCTAACGGGGTACAATGAGCAGTTCTTC. V gene TRBV11-3 combines with J gene TRBJ2-1; weak D call: TRBD2 (5 bases). Germline V gene data show CDR1 as SGHNT and CDR2 as YENEEA. V was pared by 0 bases and J by 4 bases, with 13 bases between. The CDR3 has 16 amino acids.

The chain has TRBV5-4 and TRBJ2-5; the match to TRBD2 covers 9 bases. This CDR3 contains 16 residues. The germline V gene encodes CDR1 SGHNT and CDR2 YYREEE (reference sequence). With V trimmed by 0 bases and J by 4 bases, 7 bases remained unmatched. The DNA of the CDR3 is TGTGCCAGCAGCTTGGGGAGCGGGGGGTACGGAGAGACCCAGTACTTC. Protein: CASSLGSGGYGETQYF. The full variable domain, completed using reference TRBV5-4 and TRBJ2-5, is ETGVTQSPTHLIKTRGQQVTLRCSSQSGHNTVSWYQQALGQGPQFIFQYYREEENGRGNFPPRFSGLQFPNYSSELNVNALELDDSALYLCASSLGSGGYGETQYFGPGTRLLVL.

This sequence joins TRBV24-1 and TRBJ2-7, with a possible D match to TRBD2 (6 bases). CDR1 KGHDR and CDR2 SFDVKD come from the germline V gene. Trimming took 5 bases from V and 2 from J, leaving 9 bases between them. The CDR3 has 13 amino acids. The CDR3 loop is CATSGGGTYEQYF. The DNA of the CDR3 is TGTGCCACCAGTGGTGGGGGGACCTACGAGCAGTACTTC.

The chain combines TRBV2 with TRBJ1-2; 10 positions match TRBD1. V gave up 7 bases and J gave up 4 bases; unmatched junction bases: 9. There are 15 residues in the CDR3. Germline loops: CDR1 SNHLY, CDR2 FYNNEI. CDR3 region: CASTGTGAKSYGYTF. The CDR3 DNA follows: TGTGCCAGCACTGGGACAGGGGCCAAATCCTATGGCTACACCTTC.

The chain links TRBV5-1 to TRBJ2-5; maybe TRBD1 (6 bases). There are 15 residues in the CDR3. Germline V gene sequence: CDR1 SGHRS, CDR2 YFSETQ. The V and J ends lost 4 bases and 4 bases respectively, with 17 bases between them. Written as DNA, the CDR3 is TGCGCCAGCAGCCAGGGGCGCGGCTTTCGAGAGACCCAGTACTTC. Translating it yields CASSQGRGFRETQYF.

V usage is TRBV11-1 and J usage is TRBJ1-2; TRBD1 aligns across 11 bases. Germline V gene sequence: CDR1 SGHAT, CDR2 FQDESV (reference sequence). The CDR3 runs to 15 residues. With V trimmed by 4 bases and J by 4 bases, 5 bases remained unmatched. The CDR3, as DNA: TGTGCCAGCAGCTCCCGGACAGGGGGCTCCTATGGCTACACCTTC. It is translated as CASSSRTGGSYGYTF.

The chain combines TRBV6-5 with TRBJ1-5; possibly TRBD1 for D (6 bases). The CDR3 consists of 14 residues. V lost 6 bases and J lost 7, with 16 bases in between. CDR1 is MNHEY and CDR2 is SVGAGI in the germline V gene. CDR3 region: CASRNRASGQPQHF. In nucleotides, the CDR3 is TGTGCCAGCAGGAACAGGGCCTCCGGGCAGCCCCAGCATTTT.

J is TRBJ1-2 and V is TRBV5-1, with TRBD1 matching over 12 bases. Trimming cost V 4 bases and J 6 bases; bases outside gene matches: 7. The CDR3 length is 15 residues. Germline loops: CDR1 SGHRS, CDR2 YFSETQ. For the CDR3, the DNA is TGCGCCAGCAGCAGTGCGGGACAGGGGGCCGATGGCTACACCTTC. It specifies CASSSAGQGADGYTF.

This sequence joins TRBV28 and TRBJ2-7, with D possibly TRBD2 on 5 matching bases. The CDR3 spans 14 residues. Germline V lookup: CDR1 MDHEN, CDR2 SYDVKM. V was cut by 2 bases and J by 4 bases, with 12 bases left in between. CDR3 in DNA: TGTGCCAGCAGTTTACTATCTAGCAGGTACGAGCAGTACTTC. This encodes CASSLLSSRYEQYF.

The chain combines TRBV10-3 with TRBJ2-3; 7 bases are shared with TRBD1. The germline V gene encodes CDR1 ENHRY and CDR2 SYGVKD. The junction had 8 bases not matched to a gene; V was cut back by 5 bases and J by 6 bases. CDR3 length equals 14 residues. The CDR3 region is CAISLATGTDTQYF. The DNA of the CDR3 is TGTGCCATCAGTCTCGCGACAGGGACCGATACGCAGTATTTT.

This clone was seen more than once but under ten times. V gene TRBV9 combines with J gene TRBJ2-7; 9 bases fit TRBD2. The CDR3 is 15 amino acids. Losses at the gene ends were 0 bases for V and 4 bases for J; bases not matched to a gene: 5. Looked up from germline, CDR1 is SGDLS and CDR2 is YYNGEE. The CDR3 loop reads CASSVGSGGIYEQYF. CDR3 DNA sequence: TGTGCCAGCAGCGTAGGTAGCGGGGGCATATACGAGCAGTACTTC.

The chain recombines TRBV25-1 with TRBJ2-5; TRBD2 matches at 8 bases. V was clipped by 7 bases and J by 2 bases; unmatched bases: 9. The CDR3 consists of 15 residues. CDR1 and CDR2 (germline): MGHDK, SYGVNS. For the CDR3, the DNA is TGTGCCAGCATTTCCCCTAGCGGGTTGCAAGAGACCCAGTACTTC. Its translation: CASISPSGLQETQYF.

This clone was found once. The chain combines TRBV5-1 with TRBJ2-3; perhaps TRBD1 as D (6 bases). The length of the CDR3 is 14 residues. Germline V gene data show CDR1 as SGHRS and CDR2 as YFSETQ. With 5 bases removed from V and 4 bases from J, the gap between germline ends came to 14 bases. The DNA for the CDR3 is TGCGCCAGCAGTACCGGGCCAGGGGCAGATACGCAGTATTTT. This codes for CASSTGPGADTQYF.

J is TRBJ1-2 and V is TRBV5-4; 8 bases fit TRBD1. The CDR3 is 15 residues long. After removal of 0 bases from V and 3 bases from J, the junction contained 4 bases not matched to a gene. Looked up from germline, CDR1 is SGHNT and CDR2 is YYREEE (reference sequence). The CDR3 DNA follows: TGTGCCAGCAGCTTGGTGGGGACAGGTGACTATGGCTACACCTTC. This codes for CASSLVGTGDYGYTF. Filled out from reference TRBV5-4 and TRBJ1-2, the complete variable domain reads ETGVTQSPTHLIKTRGQQVTLRCSSQSGHNTVSWYQQALGQGPQFIFQYYREEENGRGNFPPRFSGLQFPNYSSELNVNALELDDSALYLCASSLVGTGDYGYTFGSGTRLTVV.

At least ten counts were recorded for this clone. Other DNA sequences in the sample encode the same CDR3. The gene calls are TRBV6-1 and TRBJ2-5; 12 bases are a match to TRBD2. CDR1 MNHNS and CDR2 SASEGT come from the germline V gene. CDR3 length equals 15 residues. V gave up 2 bases and J gave up 2 bases; unmatched junction bases: 0. CDR3 in amino acids: CASSELAGGQETQYF. CDR3 in DNA: TGTGCCAGCAGTGAACTAGCGGGGGGGCAAGAGACCCAGTACTTC.

The chain joins TRBV20-1 to TRBJ2-5, with TRBD1 as a possible D gene (5 bases). CDR3 length equals 15 residues. Trimming stripped 3 bases from V and 5 bases from J, with 19 bases between. Per germline, CDR1 DFQATT and CDR2 SNEGSKA (reference sequence). Here the CDR3 DNA reads TGCAGTGCTAGTGGTGACAGTCTAACTGGGGAGACCCAGTACTTC. This gives the protein CSASGDSLTGETQYF.

The rearrangement links TRBV21-1 to TRBJ2-3; TRBD2 is the table's D call, not checked against the DNA. TRBV21-1 is a pseudogene. The CDR3 loop spans 13 amino acids. In DNA, the CDR3 is TGTGCCAGCACCGGGGTATTCGCAGATACGCAGTATTTT. Translated, it gives CASTGVFADTQYF.

This rearrangement joins TRBV28 to TRBJ2-5; 7 nucleotides agree with TRBD2. With 5 bases clipped from V and 4 bases from J, the junction kept 10 bases outside the gene matches. The germline V gene has CDR1 MDHEN and CDR2 SYDVKM. The CDR3 is 15 amino acids. The CDR3 coding sequence is TGTGCCAGCAGTCCCCCCCGGGGGGAGGTAGAGACCCAGTACTTC. Its translation is CASSPPRGEVETQYF. Variable domain in full (rest from reference TRBV28 and TRBJ2-5): DVKVTQSSRYLVKRTGEKVFLECVQDMDHENMFWYRQDPGLGLRLIYFSYDVKMKEKGDIPEGYSVSREKKERFSLILESASTNQTSMYLCASSPPRGEVETQYFGPGTRLLVL.

V usage is TRBV5-1 and J usage is TRBJ1-3; a weak D match, TRBD1 (6 bases). Germline V gene sequence: CDR1 SGHRS, CDR2 YFSETQ. Trimming cost V 2 bases and J 1 base, with 10 bases left between them. The CDR3 spans 15 residues. This CDR3 is CASSFSTGSGNTIYF. CDR3 in DNA: TGCGCCAGCAGCTTTTCTACAGGGTCTGGAAACACCATATATTTT.

This chain uses TRBV18 with TRBJ2-1, with unresolved D. Trimming took 0 bases from V and 3 from J, leaving 6 bases between them. The CDR3 totals 14 residues. CDR1 and CDR2 from the germline V gene are KGHSH and LQKENI. CDR3 DNA: TGTGCCAGCTCACCACCTGCCAGCTACAATGAGCAGTTCTTC. It codes for CASSPPASYNEQFF. Full variable domain (outside the CDR3, taken from reference TRBV18 and TRBJ2-1): NAGVMQNPRHLVRRRGQEARLRCSPMKGHSHVYWYRQLPEEGLKFMVYLQKENIIDESGMPKERFSAEFPKEGPSILRIQQVVRGDSAAYFCASSPPASYNEQFFGPGTRLTVL.

The V call is TRBV19, the J call TRBJ2-1; TRBD2 matches at 10 bases. V shed 6 bases, J shed 6 bases, and the junction held 5 bases outside the gene matches. This CDR3 contains 14 residues. In germline, CDR1 is LNHDA, CDR2 SQIVND (reference sequence). Here the CDR3 DNA reads TGTGCCAGTAGCCCGGGACTAGCGAGCAATGAGCAGTTCTTC. Translated: CASSPGLASNEQFF.